These 6 T cell receptor beta chains were sequenced from one sample in a study of regulatory T cells in long-lasting Graves disease. To make TCR beta libraries, researchers used iRepertoire HTBI primers and Arm-PCR of CDR3 regions. TCRdb reanalysed the multiplex PCR reads using MiXCR and keeps one entry per CDR3 protein. Of about 200,000 distinct CDR3 sequences in the sample, roughly a fifth were seen once. Time point meaning: newly diagnosed GD, antithyroid drugs for less than 3 months. PBMCs provided the RNA from which the TCR library was made. This sample was also put to use in a study of T cells in Graves' hyperthyroidism and ophthalmopathy.

Source: peripheral blood mononuclear cells (PBMCs), taken at new diagnosis, from a patient treated with antithyroid drugs. These receptors came from a woman aged 25 to 39 with Graves disease.

The chain carries TRBV7-9 and TRBJ2-3; D gene uncertain. Germline V gene data show CDR1 as SEHNR and CDR2 as FQNEAQ (reference sequence). The CDR3 length is 16 residues. V dropped 3 bases and J dropped 1 base, with 14 bases sitting between them. The CDR3 protein is CASSLEGRTRTDTQYF. The CDR3 nucleotides are TGTGCCAGCAGCTTGGAAGGCCGGACCCGCACAGATACGCAGTATTTT.

This clonotype was detected ten times or more. The V and J genes are TRBV6-1 and TRBJ2-5; D possibly corresponds to TRBD2 (5 bases). The CDR3 is 14 amino acids. Germline V lookup: CDR1 MNHNS, CDR2 SASEGT. Trimming took off 5 bases at V and 3 bases at J, with 13 bases between the two ends. The CDR3 loop is CASSPRVSEETQYF. The CDR3 nucleotides read TGTGCCAGCAGTCCCCGGGTTAGCGAAGAGACCCAGTACTTC.

This clonotype was detected only a few times. The rearrangement links TRBV5-6 to TRBJ2-2; TRBD2 agrees at 8 bases. Germline-derived CDR1 and CDR2 are SGHDT and YYEEEE. This CDR3 has 14 amino acids. V shed 5 bases and J 6 bases; nucleotides not matched to a gene: 6. This CDR3 reads CASRGAGEAGELFF. CDR3 in DNA: TGTGCCAGCAGGGGAGCGGGAGAAGCCGGGGAGCTGTTTTTT.

In its sample, this clonotype was seen a few times. One junction end does not reproduce the germline sequence, and a read error may be involved. The chain joins TRBV18 to TRBJ2-2; D is ambiguous. Germline V gene sequence: CDR1 KGHSH, CDR2 LQKENI. The CDR3 is made up of 12 amino acids. In DNA form, the CDR3 reads TGTGTCAGCTCAGGCGGAACCGGGGAGCTGTTTTTT. It yields the protein CVSSGGTGELFF.

This clonotype was seen repeatedly, ten times or more. This chain links TRBV12-3 or TRBV12-4 with TRBJ2-5; maybe TRBD1 (6 bases). The CDR3 covers 14 residues. V was shortened by 7 bases and J by 1 base, with 13 bases between the two germline ends. The CDR3 DNA sequence: TGTGCCAGCACCTCACAGGGTATCCAAGAGACCCAGTACTTC. Translation gives CASTSQGIQETQYF.

This clonotype came up many times. V usage is TRBV5-4 and J usage is TRBJ2-5; 8 nucleotides match TRBD1. Losses at the gene ends were 0 bases for V and 2 bases for J; bases not matched to a gene: 3. Germline lookup yields CDR1 SGHNT and CDR2 YYREEE (reference sequence). The CDR3 spans 15 residues. CDR3 nucleotide sequence: TGTGCCAGCAGCTTGGTGGGGACAGGACAAGAGACCCAGTACTTC. This codes for CASSLVGTGQETQYF. The full variable domain, with the rest looked up from reference TRBV5-4 and TRBJ2-5, is ETGVTQSPTHLIKTRGQQVTLRCSSQSGHNTVSWYQQALGQGPQFIFQYYREEENGRGNFPPRFSGLQFPNYSSELNVNALELDDSALYLCASSLVGTGQETQYFGPGTRLLVL.